This entry lists 25 T cell receptor beta chains sequenced from one sample in a study of identical twins. MiXCR, run by TCRdb on the 5' RACE reads, gives a single entry per CDR3 protein. There are around 490,000 distinct CDR3 sequences in the sample; 14% occur only once, and more than 0.8% lies in the top ten. The data were also submitted as part of a second study, on yellow fever vaccine responses in identical twins.

The sequencing sample was made of CD4+ T cells sorted from blood. All receptors come from a woman aged 18-29 years in good health.

The chain employs TRBV20-1 and TRBJ2-2, with D perhaps matching TRBD1 (6 bases). The CDR3 is 14 residues long. V was clipped by 6 bases and J by 0 bases, with 11 bases between them. The germline gives CDR1 DFQATT, CDR2 SNEGSKA (reference sequence). The CDR3 DNA reads as TGCAGTGCCGAGGACAGCCCGAACACCGGGGAGCTGTTTTTT. Protein product: CSAEDSPNTGELFF.

This clonotype was seen at least ten times. The rearrangement links TRBV5-5 to TRBJ2-7, with TRBD2 matching over 12 bases. The ends lost 2 bases at V and 3 bases at J; junction bases unmatched: 6. CDR3 length: 16 residues. Per the germline V gene, CDR1 is SGHKS and CDR2 is YYEKEE (reference sequence). CDR3 residues: CASSLLLAGGLYEQYF. As DNA, the CDR3 is TGTGCCAGCAGCTTACTTCTAGCGGGAGGGCTCTACGAGCAGTACTTC.

This clonotype has just a few counts. This rearrangement joins TRBV3-1 to TRBJ2-5, with a possible D match to TRBD2 (5 bases). This CDR3 comprises 14 residues. The germline V gene encodes CDR1 LGHDT and CDR2 YNNKEL (reference sequence). With 0 bases removed from V and 3 bases from J, the gap between germline ends came to 8 bases. The CDR3 sequence: CASSQESGKETQYF. For the CDR3, the DNA is TGTGCCAGCAGCCAAGAATCGGGGAAAGAGACCCAGTACTTC.

This clonotype was seen ten or more times. This sequence joins TRBV11-2 and TRBJ2-3; 9 bases agree with TRBD1. With 2 bases clipped from V and 6 bases from J, the junction kept 3 bases outside the gene matches. The CDR3 has 14 amino acids. Germline V gene lookup returns CDR1 SGHAT and CDR2 FQNNGV. As DNA, the CDR3 is TGTGCCAGCAGCTTAACAGGGGGCAGGGATACGCAGTATTTT. This encodes CASSLTGGRDTQYF.

The chain has TRBV10-2 and TRBJ2-3; 8 nucleotides match TRBD2. Germline CDR1 WSHSY, CDR2 SAAADI. V was pared by 6 bases and J by 4 bases, with 9 bases of the junction left unmatched. This CDR3 region has 15 residues. In DNA, the CDR3 is TGCGCCAGCAGCGCCGGGACTAGAAACGCAGATACGCAGTATTTT. Translating it yields CASSAGTRNADTQYF.

The chain employs TRBV7-3 and TRBJ1-1, with a tentative D call TRBD1 (6 bases). This CDR3 region has 18 residues. The germline CDR1 and CDR2 sequences are SGHTA and FQGTGA. The V gene lost 0 bases and the J gene lost 5 bases, with 22 bases spanning the gap. CDR3 coding DNA: TGTGCCAGCAGCTTAACGATTTGGCAGGGGAAGGTTGATACTGAAGCTTTCTTT. Translated, it gives CASSLTIWQGKVDTEAFF.

This clonotype was seen more than once but under ten times. The chain uses TRBV6-1 and TRBJ2-1; tentatively, D is TRBD2 (5 bases). This CDR3 comprises 16 residues. V lost 9 bases and J 0 bases, leaving 18 bases between the germline ends. Germline CDR1 reads MNHNS; CDR2 reads SASEGT. The DNA for the CDR3 is TGTGCCAGAGCTCTAGCTCCCTCGAGCTCCTACAATGAGCAGTTCTTC. This translates into CARALAPSSSYNEQFF.

This sequence joins TRBV7-9 and TRBJ2-5; D remains ambiguous. This CDR3 comprises 14 residues. V lost 5 bases to trimming and J lost 0 bases, with 10 bases between them. The germline CDR1 and CDR2 sequences are SEHNR and FQNEAQ (reference sequence). The CDR3 protein is CASSMPEYQETQYF. Here the CDR3 DNA reads TGTGCCAGCAGCATGCCAGAGTACCAAGAGACCCAGTACTTC. Drawing the rest from reference TRBV7-9 and TRBJ2-5, the complete variable domain is DTGVSQNPRHKITKRGQNVTFRCDPISEHNRLYWYRQTLGQGPEFLTYFQNEAQLEKSRLLSDRFSAERPKGSFSTLEIQRTEQGDSAMYLCASSMPEYQETQYFGPGTRLLVL.

In this sample, this clonotype turned up a few times. The rearrangement joins TRBV12-3 or TRBV12-4 to TRBJ2-3, with D uncertain. The CDR3 runs to 15 residues. The ends were cut back, 3 bases at V and 3 bases at J, with 13 bases in the middle. DNA for the CDR3: TGTGCCAGCAGTTTGGTAGCACCGCTAACAGATACGCAGTATTTT. This gives the protein CASSLVAPLTDTQYF.

The CDR3 spells CATSDAPGQGEETQYF. As DNA, the CDR3 is TGTGCCACCAGTGATGCTCCGGGACAGGGTGAAGAGACCCAGTACTTC. The gene calls are TRBV24-1 and TRBJ2-5; 9 bases match TRBD1. CDR3 length: 16 residues. Germline CDR1 reads KGHDR; CDR2 reads SFDVKD. J was trimmed by 3 bases and V by 3 bases; bases with no gene match: 7.

This clonotype occurred many times. The chain combines TRBV5-1 with TRBJ2-5; the D gene is possibly TRBD1 (6 bases). The V end was cut by 3 bases, the J end by 0 bases, with 12 bases between. CDR3 length equals 15 residues. From germline, CDR1 is SGHRS and CDR2 YFSETQ. CDR3 nucleotides: TGCGCCAGCAGCTCGCATGGACAGAACCAAGAGACCCAGTACTTC. Its translation: CASSSHGQNQETQYF. The full variable domain, with the rest looked up from reference TRBV5-1 and TRBJ2-5, is KAGVTQTPRYLIKTRGQQVTLSCSPISGHRSVSWYQQTPGQGLQFLFEYFSETQRNKGNFPGRFSGRQFSNSRSEMNVSTLELGDSALYLCASSSHGQNQETQYFGPGTRLLVL.

V and J are TRBV3-1 and TRBJ2-7, with a tentative D call TRBD1 (6 bases). Germline values: CDR1 LGHDT, CDR2 YNNKEL (reference sequence). V dropped 2 bases and J dropped 6 bases, with 11 bases sitting between them. The CDR3 is 13 amino acids. The CDR3: CASSQLGAGEQYF. DNA of the CDR3: TGTGCCAGCAGCCAATTGGGGGCAGGCGAGCAGTACTTC.

This clonotype was seen ten or more times. The genes are TRBV11-2 and TRBJ2-1, with TRBD2 identical over 9 bases. V trimming: 3 bases; J trimming: 0 bases; junction bases outside the gene matches: 9. Looked up from germline, CDR1 is SGHAT and CDR2 is FQNNGV. The CDR3 extends over 18 amino acids. CDR3 loop: CASSFELAGSSSYNEQFF. In nucleotides, the CDR3 is TGTGCCAGCAGCTTCGAGCTAGCGGGATCCTCCTCCTACAATGAGCAGTTCTTC.

This sequence joins TRBV6-2 or TRBV6-3 and TRBJ2-7; D gene ambiguous. V dropped 2 bases and J dropped 3 bases, with 14 bases sitting between them. Per germline, CDR1 MNHEY and CDR2 SVGEGT. The CDR3 consists of 15 residues. The CDR3 protein is CASSYNYITNYEQYF. For the CDR3, the DNA is TGTGCCAGCAGTTACAACTACATCACTAACTACGAGCAGTACTTC.

The chain couples TRBV24-1 to TRBJ2-3; 9 nucleotides match TRBD1. CDR1 KGHDR and CDR2 SFDVKD come from the germline V gene. The CDR3 has 16 residues. The junction had 8 bases not matched to a gene; V was cut back by 6 bases and J by 2 bases. The chain's CDR3 is CATSRAGTGYTDTQYF. The CDR3 DNA follows: TGTGCCACCAGTAGAGCCGGGACAGGGTACACAGATACGCAGTATTTT.

V usage is TRBV20-1 and J usage is TRBJ2-1; 14 bases are shared with TRBD2. The V gene's germline CDR1 is DFQATT and CDR2 SNEGSKA (reference sequence). This CDR3 has 16 amino acids. Trimming cost V 3 bases and J 3 bases; bases outside gene matches: 4. DNA of the CDR3: TGCAGTGCTAGTTCGGGACTAGCGGGAGACTACAATGAGCAGTTCTTC. Amino acids: CSASSGLAGDYNEQFF.

This clonotype was detected a few times. The chain joins TRBV6-5 to TRBJ2-5, with 8 bases aligning to TRBD2. V dropped 3 bases and J dropped 7; count of bases not matched to a gene: 10. The CDR3 extends over 15 amino acids. Per the germline V gene, CDR1 is MNHEY and CDR2 is SVGAGI. The CDR3 DNA follows: TGTGCCAGCAGTTATTTAGCGGGGTCCCCCTTGACCCAGTACTTC. Translated: CASSYLAGSPLTQYF.

The chain carries TRBV15 and TRBJ2-2; unclear D gene. The germline V and J ends were trimmed by 7 bases and 0 bases, with 6 bases remaining between them. Looked up from germline, CDR1 is LNHNV and CDR2 is YYDKDF (reference sequence). The CDR3 spans 13 residues. The chain's CDR3 is CATNPPNTGELFF. The CDR3 DNA reads as TGTGCCACCAACCCACCGAACACCGGGGAGCTGTTTTTT.

The chain employs TRBV15 and TRBJ1-1; D call uncertain. Germline V gene lookup returns CDR1 LNHNV and CDR2 YYDKDF (reference sequence). CDR3 size: 13 residues. The V and J ends lost 1 base and 3 bases respectively, with 6 bases between them. The CDR3 protein is CATSRARDTEAFF. In nucleotides, the CDR3 is TGTGCCACCAGCAGAGCCCGGGACACTGAAGCTTTCTTT.

In DNA, the CDR3 is TGCGCCAGCAGCTGGAAAGGGAGCTCCTACGAGCAGTACTTC. Amino acids: CASSWKGSSYEQYF. This chain joins TRBV5-1 and TRBJ2-7; the D gene is possibly TRBD2 (5 bases). Trimming took off 3 bases at V and 0 bases at J, with 10 bases between the two ends. Germline CDR1 SGHRS, CDR2 YFSETQ. The CDR3 runs to 14 residues.

Only a few counts were recorded for this clonotype. In nucleotides, the CDR3 is TGCGCCAGCAGTGAGTCGACCCGAAACAACGAGCAGTACTTC. Translating gives CASSESTRNNEQYF. This chain links TRBV10-2 with TRBJ2-7; D not resolved. Germline CDR1 WSHSY, CDR2 SAAADI. There are 14 residues in the CDR3. V lost 0 bases and J lost 5, with 11 bases in between.

The chain employs TRBV30 and TRBJ2-7; 9 bases match TRBD2. Per germline, CDR1 GTSNPN and CDR2 SVGIG (reference sequence). J gave up 0 bases and V 2 bases, and 11 bases lay outside the gene matches. The CDR3 spans 17 residues. The CDR3 reads CAWSYVLAGPHSYEQYF. The CDR3, as DNA: TGTGCCTGGAGTTACGTTCTAGCGGGACCCCACTCCTACGAGCAGTACTTC.

The V call is TRBV20-1, the J call TRBJ2-6; D remains ambiguous. With 1 base removed from V and 0 bases from J, the gap between germline ends came to 13 bases. The germline gives CDR1 DFQATT, CDR2 SNEGSKA (reference sequence). The CDR3 covers 17 residues. CDR3 bases: TGCAGTGCTAGAGGTCTGGACCCGAACTCTGGGGCCAACGTCCTGACTTTC. Amino acid sequence: CSARGLDPNSGANVLTF.

This chain joins TRBV6-5 and TRBJ1-6; D is ambiguous. Looked up from germline, CDR1 is MNHEY and CDR2 is SVGAGI. The V gene lost 4 bases and the J gene lost 10 bases, with 11 bases spanning the gap. There are 13 residues in the CDR3. CDR3 in DNA: TGTGCCAGCAGTTTATCGATGGGCTCACCCCTCCACTTT. This encodes CASSLSMGSPLHF.

In its sample, this clonotype was seen a few times. The CDR3 DNA reads TGTGCCAGCAGCTCCGGGACAGTTAGCAATCAGCCCCAGCATTTT. This sequence encodes CASSSGTVSNQPQHF. This sequence joins TRBV7-2 and TRBJ1-5; 7 positions agree with TRBD1. CDR1 is SGHTA, CDR2 FQGNSA, per germline. J gave up 0 bases and V 4 bases, and 3 bases lay outside the gene matches. The CDR3 sequence is 15 residues long.